This T cell receptor (beta chain) appears in the sequencing data of a study of T cell responses to AZD1222 COVID-19 vaccine. Regarding the study as a whole: Researchers report vaccine-associated CD4 TCRs spanning spike, with dominance at 160-218 and 743-854. None of the repertoires were sampled until the peak T cell response had passed.

Sequencing was performed with immunoSEQ multiplex PCR; in TCRdb, only in-frame clones are kept and a portion is missing. The data contain roughly 80,000 clones, around 90% of them singletons. Comments on this clone: Its specificity is unknown.

The CDR3 is made up of 14 amino acids. The germline V gene has CDR1 MDHEN and CDR2 SYDVKM. V dropped 6 bases and J dropped 7; count of bases not matched to a gene: 3. This material consisted of peripheral blood, taken on day 0 of AZD1222 vaccination. The genes are TRBV28 and TRBJ2-2; 12 bases align to TRBD1. The origin of this receptor is an adult in good health. CDR3 DNA: TGTGCCAGCAGCCGGGACAGGGGGCGCGGGGAGCTGTTTTTT. This translates into CASSRDRGRGELFF.